The TCR beta chain described here comes from a study of beta chain features in type 1 diabetes. As for the study in general: Examination covered roughly 100,000,000 sorted cells spanning all samples. Whole-study findings and limits: No resolution was reached here on whether HLA type influences TCRB rearrangement. Patients with type 1 diabetes carried fewer insertions and had more deletions at their VDJ junctions.

This clone turned up a few times. The target antigen is unknown. As every portion of the isolated RNA was reverse transcribed, the sequencing read expressed TCRB transcripts. Sequencing of naive, central memory and regulatory T cell samples gave an average of about 3.7 million reads. Here immunoSEQ multiplex PCR was the method, and the copy in TCRdb shows in-frame clones only, minus some. The table lists hundreds of thousands of clones, about 15% of them singletons. The sequence was obtained from a man aged 25 to 40 in good health. Material for sequencing was naive CD4+ T cells from blood.

CDR3 residues: CASSLDTANTGELFF. For the CDR3, the DNA is TGCGCCAGCAGCTTGGACACCGCGAACACCGGGGAGCTGTTTTTT. V and J are TRBV5-1 and TRBJ2-2; the D is unclear. V was trimmed by 0 bases and J by 0 bases, leaving 6 bases between them. CDR1 SGHRS and CDR2 YFSETQ come from the germline V gene. CDR3 size: 15 residues.